Shown below are 32 T cell receptor beta chains from a single sample sequenced in a study of blood T cell repertoires in COVID-19. Generated by immunoSEQ multiplex PCR, the TCRdb table keeps only in-frame clones and is missing some. The table shows around 230,000 clones, with roughly 86% occurring only once. Specimen: PBMCs or T cells enriched from blood (not recorded which). The receptors were sampled from a man between 18 and 35 years old with acute COVID-19.

This chain connects TRBV7-9 to TRBJ1-2, with a possible D match to TRBD1 (5 bases). CDR1 and CDR2 from the germline V gene are SEHNR and FQNEAQ (reference sequence). The V end was cut by 5 bases, the J end by 0 bases, with 13 bases between. The CDR3 has 15 amino acids. CDR3 sequence reads: CASSRVLGANYGYTF. For the CDR3, the DNA is TGTGCCAGCAGCCGCGTCTTAGGGGCTAACTATGGCTACACCTTC.

CDR3: CASSFEPRGGYTF. For the CDR3, the DNA is TGTGCCAGCAGTTTCGAACCCAGGGGAGGCTACACCTTC. The V and J genes are TRBV28 and TRBJ1-2, with a tentative D call TRBD1 (6 bases). Germline V gene lookup returns CDR1 MDHEN and CDR2 SYDVKM. V lost 3 bases to trimming and J lost 8 bases, with 13 bases between them. The CDR3 is made up of 13 amino acids.

The chain links TRBV3-1 (or the pseudogene TRBV3-2) to TRBJ2-7; 7 bases fit TRBD2. Losses at the gene ends were 5 bases for V and 1 base for J; bases not matched to a gene: 5. CDR1 is LGHDT and CDR2 is YNNKEL in the germline V gene (reference sequence). CDR3 length equals 14 residues. CDR3 protein: CASSSAGASYEQYF. For the CDR3, the DNA is TGTGCCAGCAGCAGTGCGGGAGCGTCCTACGAGCAGTACTTC.

The rearrangement uses TRBV27 and TRBJ2-1; 10 bases match TRBD2. This CDR3 has 16 amino acids. Germline assignment: CDR1 MNHEY and CDR2 SMNVEV (reference sequence). Trimming cost V 6 bases and J 4 bases; bases outside gene matches: 9. CDR3 residues: CASSGRGLALYNEQFF. In DNA form, the CDR3 reads TGTGCCAGCAGCGGCCGGGGACTAGCGTTGTACAATGAGCAGTTCTTC.

V usage is TRBV28 and J usage is TRBJ1-1; no clear D gene. CDR1 and CDR2 from the germline V gene are MDHEN and SYDVKM. The CDR3 sequence is 14 residues long. The V and J ends lost 3 bases and 4 bases respectively, with 12 bases between them. This CDR3 reads CASSFGGSITEAFF. CDR3 DNA: TGTGCCAGCAGTTTCGGCGGGAGCATCACTGAAGCTTTCTTT.

In its sample, this clone was seen a few times. V gene TRBV30 combines with J gene TRBJ1-4; 9 nucleotides match TRBD1. The germline gives CDR1 GTSNPN, CDR2 SVGIG (reference sequence). This CDR3 spans 14 amino acids. The V and J ends lost 3 bases and 8 bases, in that order; junction bases with no gene match: 7. Here the CDR3 DNA reads TGTGCCTGGAGAAACAGGGGGCCCAGCGAAAAACTGTTTTTT. The encoded protein is CAWRNRGPSEKLFF.

This chain joins TRBV29-1 and TRBJ2-1, with D unclear. The CDR3 runs to 15 residues. Germline lookup yields CDR1 SQVTM and CDR2 ANQGSEA. Trimming left V 2 bases short and J 6 bases short, with 17 bases between. The CDR3 bases are TGCAGCGTTGAATATCTCCGGTCTACGGGCAATGAGCAGTTCTTC. It translates to CSVEYLRSTGNEQFF.

This clone was picked up one time. This chain uses TRBV11-2 with TRBJ2-2; 8 positions agree with TRBD1. The V and J ends lost 5 bases and 3 bases, in that order; junction bases with no gene match: 5. Germline V gives CDR1 SGHAT, CDR2 FQNNGV. This CDR3 is built from 15 residues. The CDR3 sequence: CASSQQGVDTGELFF. In DNA, the CDR3 is TGTGCCAGCAGCCAACAGGGGGTGGACACCGGGGAGCTGTTTTTT.

The chain links TRBV4-1 to TRBJ2-7; the match to TRBD2 covers 8 bases. Unmatched junction bases numbered 9, after V lost 0 bases and J lost 8 bases. Germline V gives CDR1 MGHRA, CDR2 YSYEKL. CDR3 length equals 15 residues. The CDR3: CASSQDLSGRPQQYF. CDR3 sequence (DNA): TGCGCCAGCAGCCAAGATCTAAGCGGGAGACCCCAGCAGTACTTC.

The chain links TRBV28 to TRBJ2-5; D possibly corresponds to TRBD2 (6 bases). CDR1 is MDHEN, CDR2 SYDVKM, per germline. The CDR3 has 15 residues. The V end was cut by 5 bases, the J end by 2 bases, with 15 bases between. CDR3 sequence: CASSTLWGDQETQYF. The CDR3 bases are TGTGCCAGCAGTACCCTCTGGGGGGATCAAGAGACCCAGTACTTC.

The chain combines TRBV19 with TRBJ2-5; 9 bases align to TRBD1. The length of the CDR3 is 14 residues. J lost 4 bases, V lost 8 bases, and 8 bases had no gene match. The germline V gene has CDR1 LNHDA and CDR2 SQIVND (reference sequence). The CDR3 DNA sequence: TGTGCCAGTTCCGGGACAGGGAGTGGAGAGACCCAGTACTTC. Protein: CASSGTGSGETQYF. The full variable domain, in which reference TRBV19 and TRBJ2-5 provide the parts outside the CDR3, is DGGITQSPKYLFRKEGQNVTLSCEQNLNHDAMYWYRQDPGQGLRLIYYSQIVNDFQKGDIAEGYSVSREKKESFPLTVTSAQKNPTAFYLCASSGTGSGETQYFGPGTRLLVL.

The gene calls are TRBV28 and TRBJ2-7; D is undetermined. Germline V lookup: CDR1 MDHEN, CDR2 SYDVKM. The CDR3 is made up of 10 amino acids. V was trimmed by 4 bases and J by 13 bases, leaving 11 bases between them. The CDR3 region is CASSSPLIYF. The CDR3 DNA is TGTGCCAGCAGTTCCCCTCTTATATACTTC.

The V call is TRBV6-5, the J call TRBJ2-3; 13 bases map to TRBD2. Germline V lookup: CDR1 MNHEY, CDR2 SVGAGI. The CDR3 is made up of 15 amino acids. Trimming took 5 bases from V and 4 from J; bases not matched to a gene: 3. The CDR3 sequence is CASSRTSGRSDTQYF. The CDR3 coding sequence is TGTGCCAGCAGTCGGACTAGCGGGAGATCAGATACGCAGTATTTT.

This sequence joins TRBV20-1 and TRBJ2-3, with a weak D call TRBD2 (6 bases). V was cut by 3 bases and J by 0 bases, with 22 bases left in between. This CDR3 is 18 amino acids long. The germline gives CDR1 DFQATT, CDR2 SNEGSKA (reference sequence). The CDR3 DNA sequence: TGCAGTGCTAGTGAAACCATAAATAGCGGTCCTAGCACAGATACGCAGTATTTT. This codes for CSASETINSGPSTDTQYF.

J is TRBJ1-3 and V is TRBV14, with 8 bases fitting TRBD1. Germline CDR1 SGHDN, CDR2 FVKESK. The CDR3 is 17 amino acids. V trimming: 4 bases; J trimming: 0 bases; junction bases outside the gene matches: 8. CDR3 loop: CASSPRTGPISGNTIYF. CDR3 coding DNA: TGTGCCAGCAGCCCCCGGACAGGGCCTATCTCTGGAAACACCATATATTTT.

The chain employs TRBV5-1 and TRBJ2-4; 9 nucleotides match TRBD1. The length of the CDR3 is 14 residues. The V and J ends lost 4 bases and 8 bases, in that order; junction bases with no gene match: 7. Germline values: CDR1 SGHRS, CDR2 YFSETQ. For the CDR3, the DNA is TGCGCCAGCAGCCCCCCGGGACAGGGATACATTCAGTACTTC. The encoded protein is CASSPPGQGYIQYF.

V and J are TRBV30 and TRBJ1-6; D may be TRBD1 (5 bases). The CDR3 extends over 15 amino acids. V was cut by 1 base and J by 8 bases, with 15 bases left in between. The germline V gene has CDR1 GTSNPN and CDR2 SVGIG (reference sequence). The CDR3 DNA reads as TGTGCCTGGAGTGCCGCAGGGATCGACTATTCACCCCTCCACTTT. Its protein product is CAWSAAGIDYSPLHF.

This chain joins TRBV7-3 and TRBJ2-3; D is possibly TRBD2 (5 bases). With 0 bases removed from V and 4 bases from J, the gap between germline ends came to 11 bases. The germline V gene has CDR1 SGHTA and CDR2 FQGTGA. The CDR3 is 15 residues long. CDR3: CASSLTSDGADTQYF. The DNA for the CDR3 is TGTGCCAGCAGCTTAACTAGCGATGGCGCAGATACGCAGTATTTT. Using reference TRBV7-3 and TRBJ2-3 for the parts outside the CDR3, the full variable domain is GAGVSQTPSNKVTEKGKYVELRCDPISGHTALYWYRQSLGQGPEFLIYFQGTGAADDSGLPNDRFFAVRPEGSVSTLKIQRTERGDSAVYLCASSLTSDGADTQYFGPGTRLTVL.

This sequence joins TRBV30 and TRBJ1-1; no reliable D call. This CDR3 region has 13 residues. Germline CDR1 is GTSNPN and CDR2 is SVGIG (reference sequence). With 5 bases removed from V and 0 bases from J, the gap between germline ends came to 10 bases. The CDR3 DNA sequence: TGTGCCTGGTCCGGGGAAATGAACACTGAAGCTTTCTTT. This codes for CAWSGEMNTEAFF.

The count of this clone is one. The chain recombines TRBV9 with TRBJ2-2, with 8 bases matching TRBD1. The germline V gene encodes CDR1 SGDLS and CDR2 YYNGEE. V lost 0 bases to trimming and J lost 2 bases; unmatched junction nucleotides: 6. This CDR3 comprises 17 residues. The CDR3 coding sequence is TGTGCCAGCAGCGTAGCCCGGACAGGGTCTAACACCGGGGAGCTGTTTTTT. It codes for CASSVARTGSNTGELFF.

This chain connects TRBV19 to TRBJ2-7, with 9 bases that match TRBD1. Germline assignment: CDR1 LNHDA and CDR2 SQIVND (reference sequence). The junction had 12 bases not matched to a gene; V was cut back by 3 bases and J by 3 bases. This CDR3 is built from 17 residues. In DNA, the CDR3 is TGTGCCAGTAGTATGGACAGGGGCCCCACAGACTTCTACGAGCAGTACTTC. Its translation: CASSMDRGPTDFYEQYF. Full variable domain (remainder filled in from reference TRBV19 and TRBJ2-7): DGGITQSPKYLFRKEGQNVTLSCEQNLNHDAMYWYRQDPGQGLRLIYYSQIVNDFQKGDIAEGYSVSREKKESFPLTVTSAQKNPTAFYLCASSMDRGPTDFYEQYFGPGTRLTVT.

The chain is built from TRBV3-1 (or the pseudogene TRBV3-2) and TRBJ1-6, with TRBD1 matching 11 bases. This CDR3 has 20 amino acids. The V gene end was trimmed by 0 bases and the J gene end by 11 bases; junction bases not matched to a gene: 18. Germline-derived CDR1 and CDR2 are LGHDT and YNNKEL (reference sequence). The CDR3 DNA sequence: TGTGCCAGCAGCCAAGAGTCGAGGGGACAGGGGGTTTCTCCCCTAACACCCCTCCACTTT. Translation: CASSQESRGQGVSPLTPLHF.

This chain links TRBV4-2 with TRBJ2-7; 10 bases align to TRBD2. Per germline, CDR1 LGHNA and CDR2 YNFKEQ. The CDR3 runs 15 residues. V dropped 3 bases and J dropped 2; count of bases not matched to a gene: 4. This CDR3 reads CASSQVLAGAYEQYF. The CDR3 coding sequence is TGTGCCAGCAGCCAGGTCCTAGCGGGGGCCTACGAGCAGTACTTC.

The J gene is TRBJ2-1, the V gene TRBV24-1; 8 bases fit TRBD2. V lost 3 bases to trimming and J lost 5 bases; unmatched junction nucleotides: 5. The CDR3 consists of 15 residues. Germline-derived CDR1 and CDR2 are KGHDR and SFDVKD. The CDR3 loop reads CATSDVAGLHNEQFF. CDR3 nucleotide sequence: TGTGCCACCAGTGATGTAGCGGGATTACACAATGAGCAGTTCTTC.

Notes on this clone: Other DNA variants within this sample encode the same CDR3. The CDR3 nucleotides are TGTGCCAGCAGTTACGGGCAGACTGGAAACACCATATATTTT. This codes for CASSYGQTGNTIYF. The chain recombines TRBV6-5 with TRBJ1-3; D is unresolved. The length of the CDR3 is 14 residues. The ends were cut back, 2 bases at V and 2 bases at J, with 7 bases in the middle. CDR1 and CDR2 from the germline V gene are MNHEY and SVGAGI.

In this sample, this clone turned up once. The genes are TRBV19 and TRBJ2-2, with D hard to call. The V gene's germline CDR1 is LNHDA and CDR2 SQIVND (reference sequence). The CDR3 loop spans 14 amino acids. V lost 3 bases, J lost 3 bases, and 8 bases lay in between. The CDR3 protein is CASSIPGYTGELFF. The CDR3 coding sequence is TGTGCCAGTAGTATCCCAGGTTACACCGGGGAGCTGTTTTTT.

V usage is TRBV5-4 and J usage is TRBJ1-4, with D possibly TRBD1 on 6 matching bases. V gave up 0 bases and J gave up 7 bases, with 13 bases separating them. Germline V gives CDR1 SGHNT, CDR2 YYREEE (reference sequence). This CDR3 has 15 residues. The CDR3 bases are TGTGCCAGCAGCTTGGCAGGGGTGGGTAGTGAAAAACTGTTTTTT. Its protein product is CASSLAGVGSEKLFF. Looking up the rest from reference TRBV5-4 and TRBJ1-4 gives the full variable domain: ETGVTQSPTHLIKTRGQQVTLRCSSQSGHNTVSWYQQALGQGPQFIFQYYREEENGRGNFPPRFSGLQFPNYSSELNVNALELDDSALYLCASSLAGVGSEKLFFGSGTQLSVL.

This clone was counted between two and nine times. The chain has TRBV12-3 or TRBV12-4 and TRBJ1-2; no clear D. This CDR3 comprises 11 residues. The V and J ends lost 6 bases and 3 bases respectively, with 5 bases between them. This CDR3 reads CASRLYYGYTF. DNA for the CDR3: TGTGCCAGCAGACTCTACTATGGCTACACCTTC.

This clone was detected only once. This rearrangement joins TRBV5-4 to TRBJ2-1, with 9 bases that match TRBD2. Germline V gene lookup returns CDR1 SGHNT and CDR2 YYREEE (reference sequence). J lost 2 bases, V lost 1 base, and 4 bases had no gene match. The CDR3 covers 16 residues. Here the CDR3 reads CASSLYAGGPYNEQFF. For the CDR3, the DNA is TGTGCCAGCAGCTTGTACGCGGGAGGGCCCTACAATGAGCAGTTCTTC.

V usage is TRBV6-5 and J usage is TRBJ1-2, with 8 bases aligning to TRBD1. V dropped 4 bases and J dropped 6; count of bases not matched to a gene: 10. This CDR3 comprises 15 residues. Germline V CDR1 and CDR2: MNHEY, SVGAGI. CDR3 in amino acids: CASSFSRTGRDGYTF. The CDR3 DNA follows: TGTGCCAGCAGTTTCTCCCGGACAGGGAGGGATGGCTACACCTTC.

The rearrangement uses TRBV5-1 and TRBJ2-1; D possibly corresponds to TRBD2 (9 bases). Per the germline V gene, CDR1 is SGHRS and CDR2 is YFSETQ. V was clipped by 6 bases and J by 0 bases, with 19 bases between them. This CDR3 has 17 amino acids. This CDR3 reads CASTQGASGISYNEQFF. CDR3 coding DNA: TGCGCCAGCACCCAGGGGGCTAGCGGGATCTCCTACAATGAGCAGTTCTTC.

The rearrangement joins TRBV7-2 to TRBJ2-3; perhaps TRBD2 as D (5 bases). CDR1 and CDR2 from the germline V gene are SGHTA and FQGNSA. The CDR3 is 13 residues long. With 6 bases removed from V and 3 bases from J, the gap between germline ends came to 10 bases. CDR3 protein: CASRGIATDTQYF. In DNA form, the CDR3 reads TGTGCCAGCAGAGGAATAGCGACAGATACGCAGTATTTT.